This entry lists 8 T cell receptor beta chains sequenced from one sample in a study of regulatory T cells in long-lasting Graves disease. Arm-PCR of CDR3 regions and iRepertoire HTBI primers were the basis on which TCR beta libraries were built. Each CDR3 protein is one row after TCRdb ran MiXCR on the multiplex PCR reads. The sample lists 450,000 to 700,000 distinct CDR3 sequences, 13% occurring once. Sample time point: newly diagnosed GD, antithyroid drugs for less than 3 months. Researchers made the TCR library from RNA that was extracted from PBMCs. The same data also contributed to another study, on T cells in Graves' hyperthyroidism and ophthalmopathy.

This specimen consisted of peripheral blood mononuclear cells (PBMCs), obtained at new diagnosis, from a patient treated with antithyroid drugs. Every receptor here comes from a man aged 25-40 years with Graves disease.

This clonotype was detected only a few times. A much larger clonotype is one base distant, so this may be a read error. This chain uses TRBV7-9 with TRBJ2-3, with 12 positions matching TRBD2. Per germline, CDR1 SEHNR and CDR2 FQNEAQ (reference sequence). The CDR3 has 20 amino acids. CDR3 sequence reads: CASSPVGLAGGPGGTDAQYF. The CDR3 DNA sequence: TGTGCCAGCAGCCCCGTGGGGCTAGCGGGAGGGCCCGGGGGCACAGATGCGCAGTATTTT.

Remarks on this clonotype: This probably arose from a read error, given a far larger clone one base away. The rearrangement links TRBV5-5 to TRBJ2-3; D is unresolved. CDR1 SGHKS and CDR2 YYEKEE come from the germline V gene (reference sequence). The CDR3 has 12 amino acids. Trimming left V 5 bases short and J 2 bases short, with 6 bases between. The CDR3 spells CASSSATDTQYF. The CDR3 region has the DNA TGTGCCAGCAGTTCGGCCACAGATACGCAGTATTTT.

This clonotype was observed at least ten times. The rearrangement uses TRBV12-3 or TRBV12-4 and TRBJ2-2; 10 bases match TRBD1. CDR3 length equals 15 residues. Losses at the gene ends were 5 bases for V and 6 bases for J; bases not matched to a gene: 6. CDR3 in amino acids: CASSPRDRGAGELFF. Here the CDR3 DNA reads TGTGCCAGCAGTCCCCGGGACAGGGGCGCCGGGGAGCTGTTTTTT.

V usage is TRBV19 and J usage is TRBJ1-5; D unclear. V dropped 6 bases and J dropped 3 bases, with 9 bases sitting between them. CDR1 and CDR2 (germline): LNHDA, SQIVND (reference sequence). The CDR3 totals 13 residues. CDR3 loop: CASRDGVNQPQHF. For the CDR3, the DNA is TGTGCCAGTAGGGACGGCGTCAATCAGCCCCAGCATTTT.

This clonotype was detected many times. The chain is built from TRBV3-1 and TRBJ2-7, with 8 bases identical to TRBD2. The CDR3 runs 14 residues. The germline CDR1 and CDR2 sequences are LGHDT and YNNKEL (reference sequence). V lost 4 bases, J lost 3 bases, and 5 bases stayed unmatched. This CDR3 reads CASSRASGSYEQYF. CDR3 nucleotide sequence: TGTGCCAGCAGCCGAGCCAGCGGGAGCTACGAGCAGTACTTC.

This clonotype was seen many times. The chain is built from TRBV2 and TRBJ2-7; possible D gene TRBD1, 5 bases. This CDR3 is 13 amino acids long. V was shortened by 5 bases and J by 6 bases, with 14 bases between the two germline ends. Germline CDR1 is SNHLY and CDR2 is FYNNEI. The CDR3 nucleotides are TGTGCCAGCAGTTTTAATACAGGTACCGAGCAGTACTTC. The encoded protein is CASSFNTGTEQYF. Full variable domain (outside the CDR3, taken from reference TRBV2 and TRBJ2-7): EPEVTQTPSHQVTQMGQEVILRCVPISNHLYFYWYRQILGQKVEFLVSFYNNEISEKSEIFDDQFSVERPDGSNFTLKIRSTKLEDSAMYFCASSFNTGTEQYFGPGTRLTVT.

In its sample, this clonotype was seen many times. This chain uses TRBV19 with TRBJ1-5; D may be TRBD1 (5 bases). Deletions cut 7 bases from V and 2 bases from J, with 21 bases between. The CDR3 is made up of 17 amino acids. Germline loops: CDR1 LNHDA, CDR2 SQIVND (reference sequence). The CDR3 nucleotides read TGTGCCAGTAAACTCCAGGGAATTGCGATGGGCAATCAGCCCCAGCATTTT. It is translated as CASKLQGIAMGNQPQHF.

This sequence joins TRBV7-3 and TRBJ2-2, with a weak D call TRBD2 (6 bases). The V end lost 1 base, the J end lost 6 bases, and 15 bases lay between the germline ends. In germline, CDR1 is SGHTA, CDR2 FQGTGA. There are 16 residues in the CDR3. The CDR3 here is CASSLNPGTPSGELFF. As DNA, the CDR3 is TGTGCCAGCAGCTTAAATCCCGGGACTCCGTCCGGGGAGCTGTTTTTT.